This T cell receptor (beta chain) was captured in a study of cytomegalovirus exposure and HLA in healthy donors. Notes on the study in general: Researchers reported that three CMV-associated chains were confirmed in vitro as CMV antigen-specific. Association of around 17,000 TCR beta sequences with HLA alleles was found at 0.05 false discovery rate in a later analysis. Later work found most CMV-associated TCR beta chains apparently HLA-restricted. A missense variant in DCLRE1C was later tied to TCR beta V- and J-gene trimming.

The CDR3 covers 16 residues. From germline, CDR1 is MDHEN and CDR2 SYDVKM. Trimming removed 6 bases from V and 2 bases from J; junction bases left unmatched: 8. A multiplex PCR was run with 60 Vbeta primers and 13 Jbeta primers. Data came from immunoSEQ multiplex PCR; TCRdb stores just in-frame clones and leaves some out. The sample lists approximately 79,000 clones, about 79% occurring once. Regarding this clone: Its antigen is still unknown.

The clonotype originates from a male donor in good health and CMV-seropositive. This chain connects TRBV28 to TRBJ2-7, with 12 bases lining up with TRBD2. The sequencing input was PBMCs. The chain's CDR3 is CASSSRLAGATYEQYF. DNA of the CDR3: TGTGCCAGCAGCTCGAGACTAGCGGGGGCCACCTACGAGCAGTACTTC.